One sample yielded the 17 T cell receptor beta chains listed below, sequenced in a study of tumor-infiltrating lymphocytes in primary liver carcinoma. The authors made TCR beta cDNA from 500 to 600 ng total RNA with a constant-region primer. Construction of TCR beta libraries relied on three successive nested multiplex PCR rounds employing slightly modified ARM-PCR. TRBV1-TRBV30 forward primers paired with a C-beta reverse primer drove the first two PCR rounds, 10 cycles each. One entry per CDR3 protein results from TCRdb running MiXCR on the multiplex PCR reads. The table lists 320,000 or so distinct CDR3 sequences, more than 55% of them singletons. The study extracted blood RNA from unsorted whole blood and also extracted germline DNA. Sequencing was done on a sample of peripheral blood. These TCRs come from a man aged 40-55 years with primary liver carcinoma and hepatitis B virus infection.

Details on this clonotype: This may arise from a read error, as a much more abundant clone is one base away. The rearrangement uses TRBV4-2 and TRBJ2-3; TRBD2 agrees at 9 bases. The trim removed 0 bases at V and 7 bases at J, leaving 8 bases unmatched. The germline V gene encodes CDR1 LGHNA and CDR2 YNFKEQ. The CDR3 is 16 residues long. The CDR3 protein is CASSQEASGTTYTQYF. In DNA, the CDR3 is TGTGCCAGCAGCCAAGAAGCTAGCGGGACAACATATACGCAGTATTTT.

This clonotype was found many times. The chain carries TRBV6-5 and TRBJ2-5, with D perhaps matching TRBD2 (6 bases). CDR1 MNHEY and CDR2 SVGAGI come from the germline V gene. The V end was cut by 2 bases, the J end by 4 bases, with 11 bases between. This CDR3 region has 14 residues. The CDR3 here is CASSYGGTGETQYF. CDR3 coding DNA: TGTGCCAGCAGTTACGGCGGGACTGGAGAGACCCAGTACTTC.

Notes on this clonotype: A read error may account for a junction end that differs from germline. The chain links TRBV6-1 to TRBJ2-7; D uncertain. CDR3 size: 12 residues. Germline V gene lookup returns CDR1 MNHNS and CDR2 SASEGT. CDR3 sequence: CVSSEYLYEQYF. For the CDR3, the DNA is TGTGTCAGCAGTGAGTACCTCTACGAGCAGTACTTC.

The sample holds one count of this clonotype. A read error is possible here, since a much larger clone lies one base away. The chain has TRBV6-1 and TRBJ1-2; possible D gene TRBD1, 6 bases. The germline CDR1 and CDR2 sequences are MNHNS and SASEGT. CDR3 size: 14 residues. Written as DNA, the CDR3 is TGTACCAGCAGTCCTTCGGACAGTAACTATGGCTACACCTTC. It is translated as CTSSPSDSNYGYTF.

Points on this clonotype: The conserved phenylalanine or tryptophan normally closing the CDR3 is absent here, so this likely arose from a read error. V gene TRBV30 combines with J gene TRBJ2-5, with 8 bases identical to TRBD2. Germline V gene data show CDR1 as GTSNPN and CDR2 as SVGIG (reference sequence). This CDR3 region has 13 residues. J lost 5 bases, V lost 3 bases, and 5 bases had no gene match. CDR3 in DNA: TGTGCCTGGAGCGGCGGGAGGCGCGAGACCCAGTACTTA. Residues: CAWSGGRRETQYL.

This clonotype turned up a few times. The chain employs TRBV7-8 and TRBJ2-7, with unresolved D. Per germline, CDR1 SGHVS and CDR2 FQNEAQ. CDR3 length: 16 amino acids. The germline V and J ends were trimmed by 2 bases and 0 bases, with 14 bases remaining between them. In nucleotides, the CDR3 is TGTGCCAGCAGCTTACTAGGGTCTATCAGCTCCTACGAGCAGTACTTC. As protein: CASSLLGSISSYEQYF.

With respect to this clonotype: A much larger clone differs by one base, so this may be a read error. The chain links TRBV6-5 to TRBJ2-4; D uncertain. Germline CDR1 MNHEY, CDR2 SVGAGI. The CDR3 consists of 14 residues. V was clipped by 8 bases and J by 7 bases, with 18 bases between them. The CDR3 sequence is CASSALTFGNIQYF. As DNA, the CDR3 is TGTGCCAGCTCCGCCCTCACGTTTGGCAACATTCAGTACTTC.

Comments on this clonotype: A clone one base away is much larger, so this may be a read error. CDR3: CVSSQARLDTGELFF. CDR3 in DNA: TGTGTCAGCAGCCAGGCGCGACTAGACACCGGGGAGCTGTTTTTT. This chain uses TRBV4-2 with TRBJ2-2, with D maybe TRBD2 (6 bases). CDR1 and CDR2 from the germline V gene are LGHNA and YNFKEQ. CDR3 length equals 15 residues.

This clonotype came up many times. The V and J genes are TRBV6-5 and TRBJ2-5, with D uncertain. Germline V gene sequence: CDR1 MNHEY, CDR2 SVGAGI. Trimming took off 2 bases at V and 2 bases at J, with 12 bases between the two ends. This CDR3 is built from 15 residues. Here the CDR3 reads CASSYSLIGQETQYF. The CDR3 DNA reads TGTGCCAGCAGTTACAGCCTAATTGGACAAGAGACCCAGTACTTC.

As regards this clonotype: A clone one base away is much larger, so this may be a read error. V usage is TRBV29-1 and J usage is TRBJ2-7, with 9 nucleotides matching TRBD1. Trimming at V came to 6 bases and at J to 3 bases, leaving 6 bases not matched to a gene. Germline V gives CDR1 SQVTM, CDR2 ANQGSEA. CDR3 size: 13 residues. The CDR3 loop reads CSVLEDRGYEQYF. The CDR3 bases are TGCAGCGTCCTTGAGGACAGGGGCTACGAGCAGTACTTC.

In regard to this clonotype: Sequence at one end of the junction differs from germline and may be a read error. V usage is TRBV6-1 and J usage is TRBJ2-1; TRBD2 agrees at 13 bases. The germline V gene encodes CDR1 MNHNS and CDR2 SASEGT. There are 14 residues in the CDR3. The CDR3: CGSRIGTSGTEQFF. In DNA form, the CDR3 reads TGTGGCAGCAGGATAGGGACTAGCGGGACAGAGCAGTTCTTC.

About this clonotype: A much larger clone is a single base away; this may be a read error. In DNA, the CDR3 is TGTGCCTGCAGTTACAAGGGGACCCAGTACTTC. This sequence encodes CACSYKGTQYF. The V and J genes are TRBV6-2 or TRBV6-3 and TRBJ2-5; D gene unclear. Looked up from germline, CDR1 is MNHEY and CDR2 is SVGEGT. CDR3 length: 11 residues.

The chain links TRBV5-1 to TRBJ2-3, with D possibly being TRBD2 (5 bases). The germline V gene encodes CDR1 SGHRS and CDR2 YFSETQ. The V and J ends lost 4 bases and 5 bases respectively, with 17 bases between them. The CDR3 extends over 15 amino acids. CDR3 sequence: CASSLIRAGGDTQYF. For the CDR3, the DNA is TGCGCCAGCAGCCTTATCCGGGCAGGAGGAGATACGCAGTATTTT.

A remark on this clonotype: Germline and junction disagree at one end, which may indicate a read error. The CDR3, as DNA: TGTGCCAGCAGTTTAGCGGTTTTGTCGGGGGACAGACGTTTT. It yields the protein CASSLAVLSGDRRF. V gene TRBV28 combines with J gene TRBJ1-3; 7 positions match TRBD1. CDR3 size: 14 residues. Germline CDR1 MDHEN, CDR2 SYDVKM.

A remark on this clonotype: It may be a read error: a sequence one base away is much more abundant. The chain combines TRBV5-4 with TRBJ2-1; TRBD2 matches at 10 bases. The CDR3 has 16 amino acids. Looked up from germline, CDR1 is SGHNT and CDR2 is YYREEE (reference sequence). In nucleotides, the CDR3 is TGTGCCAGCAGCGGTCCCCTTAGCGGGAGGCAGGGTGAGCAGTCCTTC. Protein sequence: CASSGPLSGRQGEQSF. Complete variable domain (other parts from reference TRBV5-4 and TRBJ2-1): ETGVTQSPTHLIKTRGQQVTLRCSSQSGHNTVSWYQQALGQGPQFIFQYYREEENGRGNFPPRFSGLQFPNYSSELNVNALELDDSALYLCASSGPLSGRQGEQSFGPGTRLTVL.

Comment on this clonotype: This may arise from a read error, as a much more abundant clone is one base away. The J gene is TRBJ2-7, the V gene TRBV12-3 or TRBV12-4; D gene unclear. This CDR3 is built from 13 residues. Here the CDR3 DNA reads TGTGCCAGCGGTTTATATTCCCACTACGAGCAGTACTTC. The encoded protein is CASGLYSHYEQYF.

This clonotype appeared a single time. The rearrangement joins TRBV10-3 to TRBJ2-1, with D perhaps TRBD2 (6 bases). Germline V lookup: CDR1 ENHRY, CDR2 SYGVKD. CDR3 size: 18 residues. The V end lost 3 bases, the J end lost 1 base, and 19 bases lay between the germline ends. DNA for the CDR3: TGTGCCATCAGTGATTCTGGGGGGTCTTGTGTGTCCTACAATGAGCAGTTCTTC. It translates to CAISDSGGSCVSYNEQFF.